The clone carrying this T cell receptor (beta chain) has ten or more counts. The germline V gene encodes CDR1 SGHAT and CDR2 FQNNGV. Trimming removed 0 bases at V and 6 bases at J, with 21 bases between. This CDR3 comprises 18 residues. A library of TCRbeta sequences, prepared with unique molecular identifiers, was generated. TCRdb reprocessed the PCR reads with MiXCR, giving one entry per CDR3 protein. Here the sample spans almost 500,000 distinct CDR3 sequences, about 10% being singletons. The data belong to a study of T-cell reconstitution after alpha-beta-depleted transplantation in children. This clonotype originated in a child aged 2-9 years with inherited bone marrow failure, due to receive a stem cell transplant. This sample comprised PBMCs, obtained before TCRalphabeta/CD19-depleted stem cell transplant. The chain links TRBV11-2 to TRBJ2-1; possibly TRBD2 for D (5 bases). DNA of the CDR3: TGTGCCAGCAGCTTAGACGTCTACCACGGGGTTTTTGGCAATGAGCAGTTCTTC. It is translated as CASSLDVYHGVFGNEQFF.